The 2 T cell receptor beta chains below all came from one sample that was sequenced in a study of graft-versus-host responses after intestinal transplantation. Profiling relied on immunoSEQ multiplex PCR, and the TCRdb table lists in-frame clones only, not all of them. In the table there are 130,000 to 150,000 clones, about 93% of which are singletons. Their antigens are not known. Here the sequenced sample was unstimulated CD4+ T cells sorted from spleen or lymph node cells, taken before intestinal transplant. These TCRs come from a human donor who received an intestinal transplant.

The chain is built from TRBV7-2 and TRBJ2-2, with D perhaps matching TRBD1 (6 bases). The CDR3 covers 14 residues. V lost 10 bases and J lost 3, with 15 bases in between. Germline V gene sequence: CDR1 SGHTA, CDR2 FQGNSA. CDR3 residues: CATTTGFDTGELFF. Written as DNA, the CDR3 is TGTGCCACCACGACAGGCTTCGACACCGGGGAGCTGTTTTTT.

The rearrangement links TRBV7-3 to TRBJ2-7, with unresolved D. CDR3 length: 13 amino acids. V lost 2 bases and J lost 7, with 12 bases in between. The V gene's germline CDR1 is SGHTA and CDR2 FQGTGA. CDR3 protein: CASSLVIGGEQYF. As DNA, the CDR3 is TGTGCCAGCAGCTTAGTTATAGGTGGGGAGCAGTACTTC.